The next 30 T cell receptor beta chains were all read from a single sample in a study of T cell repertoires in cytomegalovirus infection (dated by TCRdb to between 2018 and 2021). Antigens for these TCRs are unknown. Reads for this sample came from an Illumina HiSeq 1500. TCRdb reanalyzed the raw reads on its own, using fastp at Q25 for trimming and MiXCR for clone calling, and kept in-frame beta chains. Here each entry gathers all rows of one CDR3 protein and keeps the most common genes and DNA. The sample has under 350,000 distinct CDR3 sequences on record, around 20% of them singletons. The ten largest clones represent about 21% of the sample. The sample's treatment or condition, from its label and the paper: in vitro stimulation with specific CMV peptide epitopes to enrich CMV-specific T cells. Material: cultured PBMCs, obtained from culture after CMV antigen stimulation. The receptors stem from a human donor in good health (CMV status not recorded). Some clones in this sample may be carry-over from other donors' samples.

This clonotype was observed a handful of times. The CDR3 DNA is TGCAGTGCTAGAGGGGGCGGCGGATCCTACGAGCAGTACTTC. This gives the protein CSARGGGGSYEQYF. The rearrangement links TRBV20-1 to TRBJ2-7, with D perhaps TRBD1 (5 bases). CDR3 length equals 14 residues. Germline loops: CDR1 DFQATT, CDR2 SNEGSKA (reference sequence). Trimming stripped 1 base from V and 1 base from J, with 11 bases between.

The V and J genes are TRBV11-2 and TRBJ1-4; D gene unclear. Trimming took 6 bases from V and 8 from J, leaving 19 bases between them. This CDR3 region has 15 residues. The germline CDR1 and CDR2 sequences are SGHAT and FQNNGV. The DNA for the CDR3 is TGTGCCAGCAGTTCTTGGGAAAAGGGAGAAGAAAAACTGTTTTTT. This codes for CASSSWEKGEEKLFF.

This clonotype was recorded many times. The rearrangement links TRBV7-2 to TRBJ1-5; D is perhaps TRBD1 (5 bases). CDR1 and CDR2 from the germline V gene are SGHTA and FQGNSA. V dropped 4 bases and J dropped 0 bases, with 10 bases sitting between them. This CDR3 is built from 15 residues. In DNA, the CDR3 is TGTGCCAGCAGCTGGGACGGGAATAGCAATCAGCCCCAGCATTTT. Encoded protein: CASSWDGNSNQPQHF.

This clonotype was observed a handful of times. This CDR3 is CASREGITEAFF. CDR3 nucleotides: TGTGCCAGCAGGGAGGGGATCACTGAAGCTTTCTTT. The chain joins TRBV7-2 to TRBJ1-1; D is possibly TRBD1 (5 bases). Germline values: CDR1 SGHTA, CDR2 FQGNSA. Between the trimmed V and J ends, which lost 6 bases and 4 bases, there was a span of 9 bases. This CDR3 is built from 12 residues.

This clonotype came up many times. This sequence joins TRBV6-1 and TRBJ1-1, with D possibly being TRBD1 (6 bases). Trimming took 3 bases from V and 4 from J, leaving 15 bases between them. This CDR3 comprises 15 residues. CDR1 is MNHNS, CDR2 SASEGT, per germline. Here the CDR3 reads CASSEGARGVTEAFF. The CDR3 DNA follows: TGTGCCAGCAGTGAGGGGGCGAGAGGGGTCACTGAAGCTTTCTTT.

The CDR3 region has the DNA TGTGCCAGCAGTTACTCGGGCCTTCAACACGGAGAGACCCAGTACTTC. Its translation is CASSYSGLQHGETQYF. The chain recombines TRBV6-5 with TRBJ2-5; D uncertain. Germline V gives CDR1 MNHEY, CDR2 SVGAGI. Trimming removed 0 bases from V and 4 bases from J, with 15 bases in between. The CDR3 sequence is 16 residues long.

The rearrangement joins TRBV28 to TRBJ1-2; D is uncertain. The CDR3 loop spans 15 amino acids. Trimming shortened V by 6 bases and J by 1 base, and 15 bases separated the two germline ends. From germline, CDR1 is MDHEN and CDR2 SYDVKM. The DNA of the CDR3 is TGTGCCAGCAGCTTGGGTCGCCGAGTTAACTATGGCTACACCTTC. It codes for CASSLGRRVNYGYTF.

The CDR3: CAWRDRGRDTEAFF. CDR3 nucleotide sequence: TGTGCCTGGAGGGACAGGGGGCGCGACACTGAAGCTTTCTTT. The chain combines TRBV30 with TRBJ1-1, with 11 bases matching TRBD1. Germline V gene sequence: CDR1 GTSNPN, CDR2 SVGIG (reference sequence). CDR3 size: 14 residues. The junction had 3 bases not matched to a gene; V was cut back by 3 bases and J by 3 bases. The full variable domain, completed using reference TRBV30 and TRBJ1-1, is SQTIHQWPATLVQPVGSPLSLECTVEGTSNPNLYWYRQAAGRGLQLLFYSVGIGQISSEVPQNLSASRPQDRQFILSSKKLLLSDSGFYLCAWRDRGRDTEAFFGQGTRLTVV.

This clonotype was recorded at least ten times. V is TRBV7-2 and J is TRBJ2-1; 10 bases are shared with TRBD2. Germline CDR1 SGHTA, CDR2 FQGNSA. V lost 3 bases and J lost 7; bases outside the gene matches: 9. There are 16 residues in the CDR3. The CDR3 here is CASSLDSSGSGNEQFF. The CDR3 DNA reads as TGTGCCAGCAGCTTGGACTCTAGCGGGAGTGGTAATGAGCAGTTCTTC.

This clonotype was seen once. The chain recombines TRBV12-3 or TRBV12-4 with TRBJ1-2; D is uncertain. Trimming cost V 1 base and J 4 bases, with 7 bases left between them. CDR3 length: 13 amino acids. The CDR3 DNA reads TGTGCCAGCAGTTTAGGGCACCTCTATGGCTACACCTTC. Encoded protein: CASSLGHLYGYTF.

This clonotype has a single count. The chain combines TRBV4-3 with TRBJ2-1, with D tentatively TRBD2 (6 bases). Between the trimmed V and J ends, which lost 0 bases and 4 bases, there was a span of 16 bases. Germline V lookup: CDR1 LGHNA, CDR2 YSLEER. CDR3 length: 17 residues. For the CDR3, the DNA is TGCGCCAGCAGCCAAGATTCGAGGGAGGCGGGATACAATGAGCAGTTCTTC. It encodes CASSQDSREAGYNEQFF.

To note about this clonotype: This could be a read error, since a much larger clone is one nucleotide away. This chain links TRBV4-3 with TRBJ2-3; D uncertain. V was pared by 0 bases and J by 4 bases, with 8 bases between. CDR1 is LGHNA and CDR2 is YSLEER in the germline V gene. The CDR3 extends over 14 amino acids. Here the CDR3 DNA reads TGCGCCAGCAGCCAAGAACCCGGTTCAGATACGCAGTATTTT. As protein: CASSQEPGSDTQYF.

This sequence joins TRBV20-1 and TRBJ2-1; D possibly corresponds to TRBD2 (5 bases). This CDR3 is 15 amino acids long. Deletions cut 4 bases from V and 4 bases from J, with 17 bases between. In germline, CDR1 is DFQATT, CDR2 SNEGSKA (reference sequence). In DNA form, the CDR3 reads TGCAGTGCTACAGGACTCCAACGGCGATACAATGAGCAGTTCTTC. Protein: CSATGLQRRYNEQFF.

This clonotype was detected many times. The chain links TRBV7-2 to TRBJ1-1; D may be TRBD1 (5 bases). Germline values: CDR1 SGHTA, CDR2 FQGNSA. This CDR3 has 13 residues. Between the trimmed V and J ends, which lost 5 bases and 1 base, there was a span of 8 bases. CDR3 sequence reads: CASSRTTNTEAFF. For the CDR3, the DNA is TGTGCCAGCAGCCGGACAACGAACACTGAAGCTTTCTTT.

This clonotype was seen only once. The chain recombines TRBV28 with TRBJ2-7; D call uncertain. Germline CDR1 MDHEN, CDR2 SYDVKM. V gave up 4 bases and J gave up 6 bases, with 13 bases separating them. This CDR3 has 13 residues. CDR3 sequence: CASSSPPRSEQYF. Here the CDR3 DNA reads TGTGCCAGCAGTTCCCCCCCCCGAAGCGAGCAGTACTTC.

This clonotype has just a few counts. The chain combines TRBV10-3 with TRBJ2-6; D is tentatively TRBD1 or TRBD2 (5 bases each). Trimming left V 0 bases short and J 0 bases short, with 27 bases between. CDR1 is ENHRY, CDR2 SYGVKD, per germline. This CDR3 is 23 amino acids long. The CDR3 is CAISESWAGRAKGRNSGANVLTF. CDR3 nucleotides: TGTGCCATCAGTGAGTCGTGGGCGGGTCGTGCTAAGGGGCGTAACTCTGGGGCCAACGTCCTGACTTTC.

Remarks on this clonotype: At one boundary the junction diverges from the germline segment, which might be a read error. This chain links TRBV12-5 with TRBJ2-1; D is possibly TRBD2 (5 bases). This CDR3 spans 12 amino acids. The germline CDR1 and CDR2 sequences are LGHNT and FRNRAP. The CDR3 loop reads CASRDSSNEQFF. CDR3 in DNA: TGTGCTAGCCGGGATTCCTCCAATGAGCAGTTCTTC.

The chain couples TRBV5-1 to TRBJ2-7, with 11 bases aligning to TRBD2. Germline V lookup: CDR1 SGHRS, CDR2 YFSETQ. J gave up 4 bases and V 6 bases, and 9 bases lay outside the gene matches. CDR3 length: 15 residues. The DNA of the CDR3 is TGCGCCAGCAAACAATCCACTAGCGGGAGTTACGAGCAGTACTTC. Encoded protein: CASKQSTSGSYEQYF. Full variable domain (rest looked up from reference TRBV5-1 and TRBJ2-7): KAGVTQTPRYLIKTRGQQVTLSCSPISGHRSVSWYQQTPGQGLQFLFEYFSETQRNKGNFPGRFSGRQFSNSRSEMNVSTLELGDSALYLCASKQSTSGSYEQYFGPGTRLTVT.

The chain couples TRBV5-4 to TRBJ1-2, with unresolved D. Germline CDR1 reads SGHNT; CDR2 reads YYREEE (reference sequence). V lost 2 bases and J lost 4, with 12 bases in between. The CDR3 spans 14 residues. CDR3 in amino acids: CASSFNTITYGYTF. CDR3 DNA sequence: TGTGCCAGCAGCTTTAATACGATAACCTATGGCTACACCTTC.

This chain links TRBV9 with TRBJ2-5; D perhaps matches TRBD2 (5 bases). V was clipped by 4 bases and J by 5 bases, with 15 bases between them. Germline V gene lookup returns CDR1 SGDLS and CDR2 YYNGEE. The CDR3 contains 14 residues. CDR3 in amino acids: CASSPFGMVETQYF. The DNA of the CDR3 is TGTGCCAGCAGCCCATTCGGGATGGTGGAGACCCAGTACTTC.

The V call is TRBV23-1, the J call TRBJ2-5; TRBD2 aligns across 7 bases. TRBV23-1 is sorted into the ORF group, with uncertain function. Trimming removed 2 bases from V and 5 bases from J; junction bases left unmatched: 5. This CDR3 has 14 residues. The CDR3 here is CASSQTRGGETQYF. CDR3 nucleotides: TGCGCCAGCAGTCAAACTAGGGGAGGGGAGACCCAGTACTTC.

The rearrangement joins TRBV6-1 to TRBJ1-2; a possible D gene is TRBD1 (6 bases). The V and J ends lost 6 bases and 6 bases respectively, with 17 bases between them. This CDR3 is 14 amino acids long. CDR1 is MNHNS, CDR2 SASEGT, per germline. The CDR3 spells CASRPTGRWDGYTF. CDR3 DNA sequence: TGTGCCAGCAGACCAACAGGGAGGTGGGATGGCTACACCTTC.

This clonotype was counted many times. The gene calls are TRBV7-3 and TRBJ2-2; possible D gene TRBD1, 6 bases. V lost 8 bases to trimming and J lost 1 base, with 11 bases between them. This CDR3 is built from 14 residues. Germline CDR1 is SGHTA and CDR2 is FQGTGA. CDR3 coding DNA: TGTGCCAGCGGGGTGGGACAGAACACCGGGGAGCTGTTTTTT. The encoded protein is CASGVGQNTGELFF.

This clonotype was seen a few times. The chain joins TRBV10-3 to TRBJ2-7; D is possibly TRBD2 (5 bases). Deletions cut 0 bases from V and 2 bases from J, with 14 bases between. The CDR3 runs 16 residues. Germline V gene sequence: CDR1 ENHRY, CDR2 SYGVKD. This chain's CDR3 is CAISESRGGLTYEQYF. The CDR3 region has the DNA TGTGCCATCAGTGAGTCAAGAGGCGGACTCACCTACGAGCAGTACTTC.

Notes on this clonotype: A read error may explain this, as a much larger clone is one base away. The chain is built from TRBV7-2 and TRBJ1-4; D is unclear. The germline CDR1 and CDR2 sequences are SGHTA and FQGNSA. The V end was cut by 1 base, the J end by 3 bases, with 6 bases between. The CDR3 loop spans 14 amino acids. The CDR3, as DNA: TGTGCCAGCAGCTTAGTGCGGTCTAATGAAAAACTGTTTTTT. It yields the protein CASSLVRSNEKLFF.

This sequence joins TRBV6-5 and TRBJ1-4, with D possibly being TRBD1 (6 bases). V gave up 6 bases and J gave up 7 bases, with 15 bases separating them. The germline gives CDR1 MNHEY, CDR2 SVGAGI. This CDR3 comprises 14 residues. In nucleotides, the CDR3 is TGTGCCAGCAGCCCGGGGGGGGCGAGTGAAAAACTGTTTTTT. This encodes CASSPGGASEKLFF.

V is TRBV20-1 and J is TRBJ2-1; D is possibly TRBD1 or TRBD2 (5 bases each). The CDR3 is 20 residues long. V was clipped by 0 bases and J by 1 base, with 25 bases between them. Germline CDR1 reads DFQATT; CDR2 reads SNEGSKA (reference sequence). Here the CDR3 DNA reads TGCAGTGCTAGAGAATCGGGGCCCAAATTAAGCGCGCTGTCCTACAATGAGCAGTTCTTC. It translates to CSARESGPKLSALSYNEQFF.

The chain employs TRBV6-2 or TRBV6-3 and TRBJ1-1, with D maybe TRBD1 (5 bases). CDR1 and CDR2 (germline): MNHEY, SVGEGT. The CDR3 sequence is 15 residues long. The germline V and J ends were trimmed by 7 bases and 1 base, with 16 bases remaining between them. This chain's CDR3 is CASTSLGVRNTEAFF. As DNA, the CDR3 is TGTGCCAGCACCTCCCTGGGGGTAAGGAACACTGAAGCTTTCTTT.

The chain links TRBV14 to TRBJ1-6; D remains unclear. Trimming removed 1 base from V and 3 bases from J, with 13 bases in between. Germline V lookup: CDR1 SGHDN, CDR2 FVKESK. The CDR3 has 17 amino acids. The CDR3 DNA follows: TGTGCCAGCAGCCAAGTTCGCGGGAAACTCTATAATTCACCCCTCCACTTT. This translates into CASSQVRGKLYNSPLHF. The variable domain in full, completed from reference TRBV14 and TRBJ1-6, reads EAGVTQFPSHSVIEKGQTVTLRCDPISGHDNLYWYRRVMGKEIKFLLHFVKESKQDESGMPNNRFLAERTGGTYSTLKVQPAELEDSGVYFCASSQVRGKLYNSPLHFGNGTRLTVT.

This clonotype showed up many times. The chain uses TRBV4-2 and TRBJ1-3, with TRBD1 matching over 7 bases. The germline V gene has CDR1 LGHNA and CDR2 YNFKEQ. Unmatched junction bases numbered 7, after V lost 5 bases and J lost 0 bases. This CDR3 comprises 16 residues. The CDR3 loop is CASSGRQGYSGNTIYF. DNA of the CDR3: TGTGCCAGCAGCGGTCGACAGGGCTACTCTGGAAACACCATATATTTT.